The 5 T cell receptor beta chains below all came from one sample that was sequenced in a study of blood T cells in healthy people across ages. Alongside a J-beta primer mix, a sample-barcoded 5' primer served in a second PCR lasting about 7 to 12 cycles. One entry per CDR3 protein results from TCRdb running MiXCR on the 5' RACE reads. This sample has about 780,000 distinct CDR3 sequences, with around 25% found just once. Another study also made use of these data, one on T cells of mothers and their children.

Source material: blood. The receptor set was obtained from a boy aged 5 to 17 in good health.

This clonotype was recorded at least ten times. The rearrangement uses TRBV7-9 and TRBJ1-1, with unresolved D. The CDR3 is 13 residues long. V was clipped by 5 bases and J by 0 bases, with 7 bases between them. Germline CDR1 is SEHNR and CDR2 is FQNEAQ (reference sequence). In DNA form, the CDR3 reads TGTGCCAGCAGCGCAGGAGTGAACACTGAAGCTTTCTTT. Translation: CASSAGVNTEAFF.

This clonotype came up a few times. This chain uses TRBV20-1 with TRBJ2-7, with D uncertain. The V and J ends lost 3 bases and 1 base respectively, with 10 bases between them. Germline lookup yields CDR1 DFQATT and CDR2 SNEGSKA (reference sequence). The CDR3 is made up of 13 amino acids. The CDR3 protein is CSASPIGSYEQYF. The DNA for the CDR3 is TGCAGTGCTAGTCCCATAGGGTCCTACGAGCAGTACTTC.

This rearrangement joins TRBV20-1 to TRBJ2-3; D tentatively fits TRBD1 or TRBD2 (5 bases each). Germline CDR1 and CDR2: DFQATT and SNEGSKA (reference sequence). The V end lost 3 bases, the J end lost 0 bases, and 13 bases lay between the germline ends. CDR3 length: 15 residues. The CDR3 DNA sequence: TGCAGTGCTAGCCCTTCGGGGCTCAGCACAGATACGCAGTATTTT. This codes for CSASPSGLSTDTQYF.

The chain recombines TRBV3-1 with TRBJ2-1, with D perhaps assigned TRBD1 or TRBD2 (5 bases each). The CDR3 sequence is 19 residues long. The V end lost 5 bases, the J end lost 0 bases, and 23 bases lay between the germline ends. In germline, CDR1 is LGHDT, CDR2 YNNKEL (reference sequence). This CDR3 is CASSVIGGLGEGSYNEQFF. The CDR3, as DNA: TGTGCCAGCAGCGTAATCGGAGGCCTGGGGGAAGGCTCCTACAATGAGCAGTTCTTC.

The V call is TRBV20-1, the J call TRBJ2-7, with D maybe TRBD1 (6 bases). V dropped 6 bases and J dropped 6 bases, with 15 bases sitting between them. This CDR3 has 12 residues. Germline V lookup: CDR1 DFQATT, CDR2 SNEGSKA (reference sequence). The CDR3 protein is CSAKDRGREQYF. The CDR3 DNA follows: TGCAGTGCAAAGGACAGAGGACGCGAGCAGTACTTC.